This T cell receptor (beta chain) emerged from a study of CD8 T cells in ankylosing spondylitis. Whole-study results and caveats: Prior work had noted some motif variants in reactive arthritis blood and synovial fluid.

This clonotype was recorded a few times. Its antigen remains unknown. TCRdb reprocessed the 5' RACE reads via MiXCR and lists one record per CDR3 protein. The sample shows about 360,000 distinct CDR3 sequences, approximately 22% of them seen only once. The CDR3 has 15 amino acids. The germline CDR1 and CDR2 sequences are SGHVS and FNYEAQ. The germline V and J ends were trimmed by 1 base and 5 bases, with 14 bases remaining between them. The receptor comes from a male donor with ankylosing spondylitis or in good health (not recorded which). The sample was blood, either unsorted or a sorted T cell fraction (not recorded which). J is TRBJ2-5 and V is TRBV7-6; weak D call: TRBD2 (6 bases). The CDR3 nucleotides are TGTGCCAGCAGCTTAGTTAGCATGGGGGGTGAGACCCAGTACTTC. Encoded protein: CASSLVSMGGETQYF.